The present entry profiles one TCR beta chain with its context. Its matching antigen is unknown. This entry is derived from a study of cytomegalovirus exposure and HLA in healthy donors. Study findings and constraints: Accurate prediction of most subjects' HLA-A and HLA-B alleles from TCR beta sequences was reported.

Germline V gene lookup returns CDR1 SEHNR and CDR2 FQNEAQ (reference sequence). CDR3 length: 17 residues. V lost 2 bases to trimming and J lost 4 bases; unmatched junction nucleotides: 7. The PCR used 60 Vbeta and 13 Jbeta primers. Clones were sequenced by immunoSEQ multiplex PCR, and TCRdb holds only the in-frame ones, with some missing. Among more than 95,000 clones, about 76% were seen once, and the ten largest hold 3.9%. This clonotype originated in a woman aged 25-40 years in good health and CMV-seronegative. The rearrangement links TRBV7-9 to TRBJ2-1; 11 bases match TRBD2. Sequencing was performed on PBMCs. CDR3 in DNA: TGTGCCAGCAGCTTAAAGTTGACTAGCGGGATATACAATGAGCAGTTCTTC. Translating gives CASSLKLTSGIYNEQFF.